This T cell receptor beta chain emerged from a study of early T cells in non-severe SARS-CoV-2 infection. Whole-study results and caveats: The matching step, a VDJdb search, favored anti-spike CD8 responses and missed private and CD4 specificities.

The CDR3 totals 13 residues. Germline CDR1 is SGDLS and CDR2 is YYNGEE. The V and J ends lost 1 base and 7 bases respectively, with 12 bases between them. Via MiXCR, TCRdb re-called the 5' RACE reads, giving one row per CDR3 protein. This sample has 55,000 to 65,000 distinct CDR3 sequences, with over 13% found just once. This clonotype was recorded at least ten times. What it binds is not known. Specimen: whole blood, collected at baseline. The V gene is TRBV9, the J gene TRBJ2-7; D may be TRBD1 (6 bases). This clonotype originated in an adult who was a healthcare worker with PCR-confirmed SARS-CoV-2 infection or an uninfected control (not recorded which). The CDR3 DNA reads TGTGCCAGCAGCGTACAGGGGTTGGGGGAGCAGTACTTC. Protein product: CASSVQGLGEQYF.